This TCR beta chain is from a study of CD8 T cells in Susac syndrome. Trimming stripped 2 bases from V and 7 bases from J, with 14 bases between. The CDR3 totals 14 residues. The V gene's germline CDR1 is SNHLY and CDR2 FYNNEI. RNA, at roughly 0.45 to 1 ug, was reverse transcribed with random hexamers. TCRdb processed the immunoSEQ multiplex PCR reads anew with MiXCR; each CDR3 protein has one entry. The table lists 300,000 to 350,000 distinct CDR3 sequences, about 92% of them singletons. This chain links TRBV2 with TRBJ1-1, with D tentatively TRBD1 (6 bases). Sequencing input: CD4+ T cells from PBMCs. The sequence derives from a human donor with multiple sclerosis. This chain's CDR3 is CASSERDIINEAFF. The CDR3, as DNA: TGTGCCAGCAGTGAAAGGGACATCATAAATGAAGCTTTCTTT. The whole variable domain, filled in from reference TRBV2 and TRBJ1-1, reads EPEVTQTPSHQVTQMGQEVILRCVPISNHLYFYWYRQILGQKVEFLVSFYNNEISEKSEIFDDQFSVERPDGSNFTLKIRSTKLEDSAMYFCASSERDIINEAFFGQGTRLTVV.